This T cell receptor (beta chain) was recorded in a study of type 1 and type 2 diabetes patients. The PCR template was genomic DNA. The TCR beta CDR3 region was amplified using 30 forward and 13 reverse primers. TCRdb passed the multiplex PCR reads through MiXCR, listing each CDR3 protein once. The repertoire includes around 300,000 distinct CDR3 sequences, around 50% of them detected once, and roughly 13% sits in the top ten. Diabetic patients met standard criteria for type 1 or type 2 diabetes. Trimming stripped 0 bases from V and 2 bases from J, with 12 bases between. The length of the CDR3 is 15 residues. Germline V gene data show CDR1 as DFQATT and CDR2 as SNEGSKA (reference sequence). This clonotype was picked up a small number of times.

This TCR was sampled from a man aged 18-30 years with type 2 diabetes. The sequenced sample consisted of peripheral blood mononuclear cells (PBMCs). This rearrangement joins TRBV20-1 to TRBJ2-3, with D possibly TRBD1 on 6 matching bases. CDR3 sequence reads: CSARDNRESTDTQYF. Here the CDR3 DNA reads TGCAGTGCTAGAGACAACAGGGAGTCCACAGATACGCAGTATTTT.